Following are 31 T cell receptor beta chains from one sample sequenced in a study of blood T cells in healthy people across ages. The authors ran a second PCR of roughly 6 to 12 cycles using a sample-barcoded 5' primer and a J-beta primer mix. TCRdb re-analysed the 5' RACE reads in MiXCR, keeping a single row per CDR3 protein. The repertoire holds more than 800,000 distinct CDR3 sequences, with roughly 45% as singletons. The specimen was blood. The receptors originated from a woman in her sixties or seventies in good health.

The V and J genes are TRBV11-3 and TRBJ2-5; maybe TRBD2 (6 bases). Germline CDR1 is SGHNT and CDR2 is YENEEA. Deletions cut 4 bases from V and 5 bases from J, with 14 bases between. The CDR3 loop spans 14 amino acids. For the CDR3, the DNA is TGTGCCAGCAGCTCGGGACTCCATGGGGAGACCCAGTACTTC. Protein product: CASSSGLHGETQYF.

This sequence joins TRBV5-1 and TRBJ2-7; a weak D match, TRBD1 (6 bases). Germline CDR1 reads SGHRS; CDR2 reads YFSETQ. V dropped 7 bases and J dropped 3 bases, with 14 bases sitting between them. This CDR3 spans 13 amino acids. The CDR3 bases are TGCGCCAGCTCTAGGACAGACTACTACGAGCAGTACTTC. This encodes CASSRTDYYEQYF.

The rearrangement joins TRBV28 to TRBJ1-4; the D gene is possibly TRBD1 (5 bases). V lost 11 bases and J lost 0, with 22 bases in between. Per the germline V gene, CDR1 is MDHEN and CDR2 is SYDVKM. CDR3 length: 17 amino acids. The CDR3 DNA follows: TGTGCCTCGACAGCCAGATGGAGTTTTGCAACTAATGAAAAACTGTTTTTT. Protein: CASTARWSFATNEKLFF.

V is TRBV28 and J is TRBJ2-7, with D possibly matching TRBD1 (6 bases). The V end was cut by 8 bases, the J end by 0 bases, with 11 bases between. The CDR3 consists of 13 residues. Germline V gene sequence: CDR1 MDHEN, CDR2 SYDVKM. Here the CDR3 reads CASGQGHSYEQYF. The CDR3 region has the DNA TGTGCCAGCGGGCAGGGACACTCCTACGAGCAGTACTTC.

This clonotype was recorded a few times. This chain uses TRBV20-1 with TRBJ2-7; 8 nucleotides line up with TRBD2. The CDR3 spans 15 residues. Germline CDR1 is DFQATT and CDR2 is SNEGSKA (reference sequence). V was pared by 2 bases and J by 3 bases, with 9 bases of the junction left unmatched. Here the CDR3 reads CSARTPGLGSYEQYF. CDR3 nucleotides: TGCAGTGCTAGAACACCGGGACTAGGAAGCTACGAGCAGTACTTC.

The V gene is TRBV20-1, the J gene TRBJ2-1; TRBD2 is a possible D gene (5 bases). CDR3 size: 15 residues. V was pared by 3 bases and J by 3 bases, with 15 bases between. Germline loops: CDR1 DFQATT, CDR2 SNEGSKA (reference sequence). CDR3 protein: CSARGLAFDYNEQFF. CDR3 bases: TGCAGTGCTAGGGGTTTAGCGTTTGACTACAATGAGCAGTTCTTC.

At least ten counts were recorded for this clonotype. The chain combines TRBV29-1 with TRBJ2-3; 8 bases are a match to TRBD2. This CDR3 has 14 amino acids. Germline values: CDR1 SQVTM, CDR2 ANQGSEA. Trimming removed 8 bases from V and 4 bases from J; junction bases left unmatched: 11. CDR3 DNA: TGCAGCTTCCTAGCGGGTTCAAGGTCAGATACGCAGTATTTT. Translating gives CSFLAGSRSDTQYF.

V and J are TRBV11-2 and TRBJ2-7; 9 bases line up with TRBD2. The CDR3 has 16 residues. Trimming cost V 5 bases and J 1 base; bases outside gene matches: 9. The germline V gene encodes CDR1 SGHAT and CDR2 FQNNGV. The CDR3 sequence is CASSTRGREGSYEQYF. The CDR3, as DNA: TGTGCCAGCAGCACGCGAGGGCGGGAGGGTTCCTACGAGCAGTACTTC. Full variable domain (missing parts from reference TRBV11-2 and TRBJ2-7): EAGVAQSPRYKIIEKRQSVAFWCNPISGHATLYWYQQILGQGPKLLIQFQNNGVVDDSQLPKDRFSAERLKGVDSTLKIQPAKLEDSAVYLCASSTRGREGSYEQYFGPGTRLTVT.

This clonotype was detected only once. The chain is built from TRBV12-3 or TRBV12-4 and TRBJ2-1, with 10 positions matching TRBD2. Trimming cost V 5 bases and J 7 bases; bases outside gene matches: 8. CDR3 length equals 15 residues. CDR3 bases: TGTGCCAGCAGTCGGCTAGCGGGAGATCGAAATGAGCAGTTCTTC. Translated: CASSRLAGDRNEQFF.

The chain is built from TRBV3-1 and TRBJ2-7, with D possibly TRBD2 on 5 matching bases. This CDR3 is built from 15 residues. CDR1 LGHDT and CDR2 YNNKEL come from the germline V gene (reference sequence). V lost 2 bases to trimming and J lost 2 bases, with 13 bases between them. CDR3 coding DNA: TGTGCCAGCAGCCAACGACTACGACGAACCTACGAGCAGTACTTC. Amino acids: CASSQRLRRTYEQYF.

The rearrangement joins TRBV18 to TRBJ1-2; no firm D call. From germline, CDR1 is KGHSH and CDR2 LQKENI. Trimming pared 3 bases from V and 8 bases from J, leaving 13 bases between. CDR3 length: 13 amino acids. CDR3 loop: CASSPDPEGGYTF. The DNA for the CDR3 is TGTGCCAGCTCACCGGACCCTGAGGGCGGCTACACCTTC.

This clonotype was detected a few times. The genes are TRBV20-1 and TRBJ2-6; 9 bases match TRBD1. Germline V gene data show CDR1 as DFQATT and CDR2 as SNEGSKA (reference sequence). CDR3 size: 16 residues. Losses at the gene ends were 6 bases for V and 2 bases for J; bases not matched to a gene: 8. The CDR3 region has the DNA TGCAGTGCAAACGGACAGGGGATAGCTGGGGCCAACGTCCTGACTTTC. Its protein is CSANGQGIAGANVLTF.

The genes are TRBV19 and TRBJ1-5, with D possibly TRBD1 on 5 matching bases. The CDR3 is 13 amino acids. In germline, CDR1 is LNHDA, CDR2 SQIVND (reference sequence). Trimming took 6 bases from V and 3 from J, leaving 9 bases between them. The CDR3 here is CASRTVPNQPQHF. The CDR3 DNA follows: TGTGCCAGTAGGACAGTTCCCAATCAGCCCCAGCATTTT. Full variable domain (remainder filled in from reference TRBV19 and TRBJ1-5): DGGITQSPKYLFRKEGQNVTLSCEQNLNHDAMYWYRQDPGQGLRLIYYSQIVNDFQKGDIAEGYSVSREKKESFPLTVTSAQKNPTAFYLCASRTVPNQPQHFGDGTRLSIL.

This clonotype came up a few times. The rearrangement joins TRBV29-1 to TRBJ2-4, with D perhaps given as TRBD1 or TRBD2 (6 bases each). From germline, CDR1 is SQVTM and CDR2 ANQGSEA. The CDR3 loop spans 15 amino acids. The CDR3 reads CSHLGGALAKNIQYF. CDR3 bases: TGCAGTCACCTCGGGGGCGCCTTAGCCAAAAACATTCAGTACTTC.

The V call is TRBV14, the J call TRBJ1-1, with D unclear. CDR3 length: 11 residues. V lost 1 base and J 11 bases, leaving 8 bases between the germline ends. Germline V lookup: CDR1 SGHDN, CDR2 FVKESK. The CDR3 DNA is TGTGCCAGCAGCCAAGTAGGGATGGCTTTCTTT. Translation gives CASSQVGMAFF.

The V and J genes are TRBV5-1 and TRBJ2-7, with D tentatively TRBD1 or TRBD2 (6 bases each). This CDR3 has 16 residues. Trimming pared 0 bases from V and 7 bases from J, leaving 20 bases between. From germline, CDR1 is SGHRS and CDR2 YFSETQ. The CDR3 spells CASSLGVRGGNNEQYF. The DNA of the CDR3 is TGCGCCAGCAGCTTGGGAGTCAGGGGAGGAAACAATGAGCAGTACTTC. The entire variable domain, with the rest obtained from reference TRBV5-1 and TRBJ2-7, is as follows: KAGVTQTPRYLIKTRGQQVTLSCSPISGHRSVSWYQQTPGQGLQFLFEYFSETQRNKGNFPGRFSGRQFSNSRSEMNVSTLELGDSALYLCASSLGVRGGNNEQYFGPGTRLTVT.

V and J are TRBV7-3 and TRBJ2-3, with TRBD2 as a possible D gene (6 bases). The CDR3 is 14 amino acids. V was clipped by 2 bases and J by 7 bases, with 13 bases between them. Germline V gene sequence: CDR1 SGHTA, CDR2 FQGTGA. CDR3 region: CASSLSVGGYTQYF. CDR3 sequence (DNA): TGTGCCAGCAGCTTATCTGTGGGGGGTTATACGCAGTATTTT.

This clonotype showed up just a few times. The chain links TRBV27 to TRBJ1-6; 8 nucleotides agree with TRBD1. The germline CDR1 and CDR2 sequences are MNHEY and SMNVEV (reference sequence). CDR3 length equals 15 residues. With 5 bases clipped from V and 8 bases from J, the junction kept 8 bases outside the gene matches. The CDR3: CASSPSRTGYSPLHF. As DNA, the CDR3 is TGTGCCAGCAGTCCCTCGCGGACAGGGTATTCACCCCTCCACTTT.

The rearrangement uses TRBV7-9 and TRBJ1-5; TRBD1 matches 8 bases. Trimming cost V 5 bases and J 5 bases; bases outside gene matches: 2. The CDR3 has 13 amino acids. Germline V gene sequence: CDR1 SEHNR, CDR2 FQNEAQ (reference sequence). CDR3 region: CASSQGADQPQHF. The CDR3 DNA follows: TGTGCCAGCAGCCAGGGGGCGGATCAGCCCCAGCATTTT.

Details on this clonotype: At one of its ends the junction is not consistent with the germline gene, which may arise from a read error. The chain employs TRBV5-1 and TRBJ2-3; D gene unclear. The CDR3 is made up of 15 amino acids. Germline CDR1 SGHRS, CDR2 YFSETQ. The DNA for the CDR3 is TGCGCCGGCAGCTTGGACGGGTATTCAGGAGATACGCAGTATTTT. Amino acid sequence: CAGSLDGYSGDTQYF.

This clonotype has only a few counts. The chain uses TRBV9 and TRBJ2-6; D is undetermined. Trimming cost V 2 bases and J 5 bases, with 8 bases left between them. Germline V gene lookup returns CDR1 SGDLS and CDR2 YYNGEE. The CDR3 is 14 residues long. The CDR3 region has the DNA TGTGCCAGCAGCGTTGGTGCCAGGGCCAACGTCCTGACTTTC. Translating gives CASSVGARANVLTF.

This clonotype has at least ten counts. The chain has TRBV18 and TRBJ2-3, with 7 bases fitting TRBD1. Germline trimming cut 6 bases from V and 1 base from J; bases unmatched to any gene: 7. The CDR3 runs to 15 residues. CDR1 and CDR2 from the germline V gene are KGHSH and LQKENI. The CDR3 sequence is CASSQRTGRTDTQYF. Here the CDR3 DNA reads TGTGCCAGCTCCCAAAGGACAGGACGCACAGATACGCAGTATTTT.

This sequence joins TRBV7-2 and TRBJ1-2; a weak D match, TRBD1 (5 bases). The length of the CDR3 is 15 residues. The V gene lost 5 bases and the J gene lost 6 bases, with 19 bases spanning the gap. Germline CDR1 is SGHTA and CDR2 is FQGNSA. The CDR3 loop is CASSQLYGGLNGYTF. Here the CDR3 DNA reads TGTGCCAGCAGCCAGCTGTATGGGGGTTTGAATGGCTACACCTTC.

The chain joins TRBV3-1 to TRBJ1-2, with TRBD1 identical over 9 bases. Germline-derived CDR1 and CDR2 are LGHDT and YNNKEL (reference sequence). Trimming took 0 bases from V and 7 from J; bases not matched to a gene: 9. This CDR3 region has 16 residues. CDR3 loop: CASSQETGQGTTGYTF. CDR3 nucleotides: TGTGCCAGCAGCCAAGAGACGGGACAGGGAACTACTGGCTACACCTTC.

This clonotype was recorded a few times. The chain couples TRBV29-1 to TRBJ2-7, with D possibly TRBD2 on 6 matching bases. This CDR3 spans 13 amino acids. V lost 7 bases and J lost 1, with 14 bases in between. From germline, CDR1 is SQVTM and CDR2 ANQGSEA. CDR3 region: CSGEEDTSYEQYF. DNA for the CDR3: TGCAGCGGGGAGGAGGATACATCCTACGAGCAGTACTTC.

In this sample, this clonotype turned up a few times. This sequence joins TRBV12-3 or TRBV12-4 and TRBJ2-1; 8 positions agree with TRBD1. Trimming at V came to 10 bases and at J to 4 bases, leaving 9 bases not matched to a gene. The CDR3 contains 14 residues. CDR3 nucleotide sequence: TGTGCCACCTCTCGACAGGGGTTATACAATGAGCAGTTCTTC. Its protein product is CATSRQGLYNEQFF.

The gene calls are TRBV3-1 and TRBJ2-1; D not resolved. V gave up 2 bases and J gave up 2 bases, with 4 bases separating them. The CDR3 length is 13 residues. Germline loops: CDR1 LGHDT, CDR2 YNNKEL (reference sequence). For the CDR3, the DNA is TGTGCCAGCAGCCAATTCCCCTACAATGAGCAGTTCTTC. It yields the protein CASSQFPYNEQFF.

This chain links TRBV27 with TRBJ1-5; D is perhaps TRBD1 (5 bases). The CDR3 has 13 residues. Trimming pared 8 bases from V and 1 base from J, leaving 9 bases between. Germline CDR1 reads MNHEY; CDR2 reads SMNVEV (reference sequence). The DNA for the CDR3 is TGTGCCAGCGGGGGGTGGAGCAATCAGCCCCAGCATTTT. Its translation is CASGGWSNQPQHF.

On this clonotype: Germline and junction disagree at one end, which may indicate a read error. This chain joins TRBV28 and TRBJ2-5; TRBD2 matches 7 bases. The CDR3 loop spans 13 amino acids. Germline assignment: CDR1 MDHEN and CDR2 SYDVKM. CDR3: CANSLAGSETQYF. The DNA of the CDR3 is TGTGCCAACAGTTTAGCGGGTTCTGAGACCCAGTACTTC.

The chain has TRBV9 and TRBJ2-7, with TRBD1 as a possible D gene (7 bases). There are 15 residues in the CDR3. Germline-derived CDR1 and CDR2 are SGDLS and YYNGEE. Trimming stripped 3 bases from V and 4 bases from J, with 17 bases between. The DNA of the CDR3 is TGTGCCAGCAGCGAAAGGGGGGACAGAGCTTACGAGCAGTACTTC. Residues: CASSERGDRAYEQYF. The whole variable domain, remainder taken from reference TRBV9 and TRBJ2-7, is DSGVTQTPKHLITATGQRVTLRCSPRSGDLSVYWYQQSLDQGLQFLIQYYNGEERAKGNILERFSAQQFPDLHSELNLSSLELGDSALYFCASSERGDRAYEQYFGPGTRLTVT.

The chain uses TRBV11-2 and TRBJ2-1; TRBD2 might be the D (6 bases). The ends were cut back, 10 bases at V and 4 bases at J, with 14 bases in the middle. The CDR3 extends over 13 amino acids. CDR1 and CDR2 from the germline V gene are SGHAT and FQNNGV. The CDR3: CATTRGGYNEQFF. The CDR3 coding sequence is TGTGCCACCACCCGGGGAGGATACAATGAGCAGTTCTTC.